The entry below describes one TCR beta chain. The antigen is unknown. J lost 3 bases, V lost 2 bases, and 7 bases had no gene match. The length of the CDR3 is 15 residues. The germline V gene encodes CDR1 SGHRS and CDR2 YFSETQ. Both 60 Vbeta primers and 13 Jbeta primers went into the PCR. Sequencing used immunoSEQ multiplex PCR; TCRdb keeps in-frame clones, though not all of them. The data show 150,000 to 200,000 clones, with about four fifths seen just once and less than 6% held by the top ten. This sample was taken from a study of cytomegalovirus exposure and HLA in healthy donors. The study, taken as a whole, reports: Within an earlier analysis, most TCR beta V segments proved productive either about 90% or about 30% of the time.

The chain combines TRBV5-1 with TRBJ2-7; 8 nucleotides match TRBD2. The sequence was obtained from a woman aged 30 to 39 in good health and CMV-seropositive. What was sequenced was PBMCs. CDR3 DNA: TGCGCCAGCAGCTTAGCGGGTCGGGGGGGCTACGAGCAGTACTTC. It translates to CASSLAGRGGYEQYF.